One sample yielded the 9 T cell receptor beta chains listed below, sequenced in a study of T cells in Graves' hyperthyroidism and ophthalmopathy. What was amplified from RNA transcripts were TCR beta CDR3 regions. First-round RT-PCR of the TCR CDR3 relied on the HTBI primer set. MiXCR, run by TCRdb on the multiplex PCR reads, gives a single entry per CDR3 protein. The sample lists 250,000 or so distinct CDR3 sequences, roughly 15% occurring once. The source material was blood. The receptors originated from a woman between 45 and 65 years old with Graves' hyperthyroidism that later progressed to Graves' ophthalmopathy.

This clonotype was counted at least ten times. The chain uses TRBV20-1 and TRBJ2-1, with TRBD2 matching over 7 bases. This CDR3 is 15 amino acids long. V gave up 1 base and J gave up 11 bases; unmatched junction bases: 14. The germline CDR1 and CDR2 sequences are DFQATT and SNEGSKA (reference sequence). The CDR3 bases are TGCAGTGCTAGAGGACCCACAACACTAGCGACACAGCAGTTCTTC. This encodes CSARGPTTLATQQFF.

This clonotype was detected a few times. V usage is TRBV19 and J usage is TRBJ2-2; TRBD2 matches at 8 bases. The CDR3 spans 15 residues. Per germline, CDR1 LNHDA and CDR2 SQIVND (reference sequence). Trimming removed 3 bases from V and 5 bases from J; junction bases left unmatched: 5. CDR3 bases: TGTGCCAGTAGTATGTCGGGACTAGTGACCGGGGAGCTGTTTTTT. Translated, it gives CASSMSGLVTGELFF.

There are many counts of this clonotype. The chain has TRBV27 and TRBJ2-1; 16 nucleotides line up with TRBD2. The CDR3 sequence is 17 residues long. The V gene end was trimmed by 3 bases and the J gene end by 4 bases; junction bases not matched to a gene: 3. Per the germline V gene, CDR1 is MNHEY and CDR2 is SMNVEV (reference sequence). In DNA, the CDR3 is TGTGCCAGCAGTTTTCGGGGACTAGCGGGAGGGTACAATGAGCAGTTCTTC. It is translated as CASSFRGLAGGYNEQFF.

This clonotype came up many times. The chain employs TRBV6-1 and TRBJ2-1; 11 nucleotides align to TRBD1. Trimming cost V 4 bases and J 2 bases; bases outside gene matches: 7. From germline, CDR1 is MNHNS and CDR2 SASEGT. This CDR3 spans 17 amino acids. The CDR3 DNA follows: TGTGCCAGCAGTGGGCTCGGACAGGGGGCTACCTACAATGAGCAGTTCTTC. Translating gives CASSGLGQGATYNEQFF.

The sample holds many counts of this clonotype. This rearrangement joins TRBV29-1 to TRBJ1-2; a weak D match, TRBD1 (5 bases). The CDR3 has 14 residues. Germline CDR1 is SQVTM and CDR2 is ANQGSEA. Trimming cost V 3 bases and J 2 bases, with 13 bases left between them. The CDR3 spells CSVDAGASNYGYTF. The CDR3 DNA reads TGCAGCGTTGATGCCGGGGCCTCCAACTATGGCTACACCTTC.

The genes are TRBV6-1 and TRBJ1-4, with D possibly TRBD1 on 5 matching bases. The germline CDR1 and CDR2 sequences are MNHNS and SASEGT. The CDR3 spans 15 residues. Trimming removed 10 bases at V and 0 bases at J, with 15 bases between. CDR3 nucleotides: TGTGCCACCTCCTTGGGGGGGGCAACTAATGAAAAACTGTTTTTT. Protein sequence: CATSLGGATNEKLFF.

This clonotype was observed many times. This chain joins TRBV30 and TRBJ2-2; TRBD2 aligns across 10 bases. The J segment lost 0 bases and the V segment lost 2 bases, leaving 3 bases of the junction unmatched. This CDR3 has 16 amino acids. The germline CDR1 and CDR2 sequences are GTSNPN and SVGIG (reference sequence). CDR3 sequence reads: CAWSMSGRANTGELFF. The CDR3 DNA reads as TGTGCCTGGAGTATGAGCGGGAGGGCGAACACCGGGGAGCTGTTTTTT.

This clonotype was found a few times. The J gene is TRBJ2-2, the V gene TRBV20-1; D is undetermined. Trimming shortened V by 0 bases and J by 0 bases, and 11 bases separated the two germline ends. This CDR3 is built from 16 residues. Looked up from germline, CDR1 is DFQATT and CDR2 is SNEGSKA (reference sequence). The CDR3 DNA is TGCAGTGCTAGAGATCCCCGTGGGGCGAACACCGGGGAGCTGTTTTTT. It is translated as CSARDPRGANTGELFF.

Notes on this clonotype: A much larger clonotype is one base distant, so this may be a read error. This chain links TRBV19 with TRBJ1-5; TRBD1 matches 9 bases. J was trimmed by 1 base and V by 4 bases; bases with no gene match: 2. CDR1 and CDR2 (germline): LNHDA, SQIVND (reference sequence). The CDR3 totals 15 residues. CDR3 DNA sequence: TGTGCCAGTAGTACCGGGACAGGGAGCAATCAGCCCCAGCATTTT. It specifies CASSTGTGSNQPQHF.